The T cell receptor (beta chain) described here comes from a study of T cells in Graves' hyperthyroidism and ophthalmopathy. The study's findings and limits: The model foresaw ophthalmopathy a median roughly 6.6 months prior to onset.

This clonotype appeared many times. The antigen is unknown. This CDR3 has 14 residues. Between the trimmed V and J ends, which lost 5 bases and 0 bases, there was a span of 13 bases. Germline V gene sequence: CDR1 DFQATT, CDR2 SNEGSKA (reference sequence). TCR beta CDR3 regions were amplified from RNA transcripts. With the HTBI primer set, the TCR CDR3 went through a first round of RT-PCR. Via MiXCR, TCRdb re-called the multiplex PCR reads, giving one row per CDR3 protein. The repertoire holds approximately 370,000 distinct CDR3 sequences, with 15% as singletons. The clonotype originates from a woman aged 25 to 39 with Graves' hyperthyroidism. The V gene is TRBV20-1, the J gene TRBJ1-1, with TRBD1 as a possible D gene (6 bases). Sequenced material: blood. CDR3 amino acids: CSAYKDSLNTEAFF. The CDR3 bases are TGCAGTGCTTACAAGGACAGCTTGAACACTGAAGCTTTCTTT.